The 28 T cell receptor beta chains in this list originate from one sample, sequenced in a study of cytomegalovirus exposure and HLA in healthy donors. The PCR employed 60 Vbeta primers together with 13 Jbeta primers. Libraries were prepared by immunoSEQ multiplex PCR; TCRdb keeps only in-frame clonotypes and omits some of them. This sample has 100,000 to 150,000 clones, with approximately 80% found just once. What was sequenced was PBMCs. The receptor set was obtained from a girl aged 2-15 years in good health and CMV-seronegative.

The J gene is TRBJ2-7, the V gene TRBV5-1; 7 bases are a match to TRBD2. Per the germline V gene, CDR1 is SGHRS and CDR2 is YFSETQ. The CDR3 has 16 amino acids. The J segment lost 0 bases and the V segment lost 0 bases, leaving 6 bases of the junction unmatched. CDR3 DNA: TGCGCCAGCAGCTTGGCCGCTAGCGGTAGCTCCTACGAGCAGTACTTC. It is translated as CASSLAASGSSYEQYF.

This clone was counted a few times. J is TRBJ1-4 and V is TRBV7-9; weak D call: TRBD1 (6 bases). Germline loops: CDR1 SEHNR, CDR2 FQNEAQ (reference sequence). V was shortened by 8 bases and J by 1 base, with 11 bases between the two germline ends. The CDR3 totals 14 residues. Here the CDR3 DNA reads TGTGCCAGCGGGACCAGGGGAACTAATGAAAAACTGTTTTTT. Its translation is CASGTRGTNEKLFF.

The rearrangement links TRBV4-1 to TRBJ2-5; TRBD2 matches at 11 bases. Germline-derived CDR1 and CDR2 are MGHRA and YSYEKL. With V trimmed by 1 base and J by 3 bases, 7 bases remained unmatched. The CDR3 has 17 residues. This CDR3 reads CASSQATSGRREETQYF. CDR3 DNA: TGCGCCAGCAGCCAAGCTACTAGCGGGAGACGGGAAGAGACCCAGTACTTC.

The CDR3 sequence: CASSLWEREKLFF. In DNA, the CDR3 is TGTGCCAGCAGCCTATGGGAGAGAGAAAAACTGTTTTTT. This chain connects TRBV7-3 to TRBJ1-4; D uncertain. Trimming left V 5 bases short and J 8 bases short, with 12 bases between. The CDR3 is 13 residues long. CDR1 is SGHTA and CDR2 is FQGTGA in the germline V gene.

The genes are TRBV4-1 and TRBJ1-5; 8 nucleotides align to TRBD1. Germline assignment: CDR1 MGHRA and CDR2 YSYEKL. CDR3 length: 14 residues. V gave up 3 bases and J gave up 6 bases; unmatched junction bases: 4. CDR3 DNA: TGCGCCAGCAGCCAGGTAGACAGGGGTCAGCCCCAGCATTTT. It translates to CASSQVDRGQPQHF.

This chain connects TRBV7-3 to TRBJ2-1; possible D gene TRBD2, 6 bases. CDR1 SGHTA and CDR2 FQGTGA come from the germline V gene. The CDR3 consists of 13 residues. Trimming stripped 6 bases from V and 10 bases from J, with 16 bases between. In DNA, the CDR3 is TGTGCCAGCAGTTGGGGGGATTCAATCGAGCAGTTCTTC. The encoded protein is CASSWGDSIEQFF.

The chain links TRBV6-5 to TRBJ2-3, with a weak D call TRBD1 (5 bases). Germline V gene sequence: CDR1 MNHEY, CDR2 SVGAGI. The CDR3 length is 13 residues. V lost 11 bases and J 4 bases, leaving 16 bases between the germline ends. The CDR3 is CAVLSTGSDTQYF. In DNA form, the CDR3 reads TGTGCCGTCTTAAGTACAGGCTCAGATACGCAGTATTTT.

The chain combines TRBV29-1 with TRBJ2-7; 8 bases map to TRBD1. The ends lost 2 bases at V and 3 bases at J; junction bases unmatched: 3. Germline V lookup: CDR1 SQVTM, CDR2 ANQGSEA. The length of the CDR3 is 13 residues. The CDR3: CSVETGQGYEQYF. For the CDR3, the DNA is TGCAGCGTTGAAACTGGACAGGGCTACGAGCAGTACTTC.

The J gene is TRBJ2-1, the V gene TRBV6-5; unclear D gene. This CDR3 is 15 amino acids long. Per germline, CDR1 MNHEY and CDR2 SVGAGI. Trimming removed 7 bases at V and 3 bases at J, with 16 bases between. DNA for the CDR3: TGTGCCAGCACTTTAACGGAGAACGGCTACAATGAGCAGTTCTTC. It is translated as CASTLTENGYNEQFF.

V gene TRBV13 combines with J gene TRBJ2-2; 12 bases are shared with TRBD2. Germline CDR1 reads PRHDT; CDR2 reads FYEKMQ (reference sequence). This CDR3 contains 18 residues. J lost 0 bases, V lost 2 bases, and 4 bases had no gene match. CDR3 nucleotides: TGTGCCAGCAGCTTAACTAGCGGGAGGACCACGAACACCGGGGAGCTGTTTTTT. This codes for CASSLTSGRTTNTGELFF. Together with reference TRBV13 and TRBJ2-2, the CDR3 gives the full variable domain: AAGVIQSPRHLIKEKRETATLKCYPIPRHDTVYWYQQGPGQDPQFLISFYEKMQSDKGSIPDRFSAQQFSDYHSELNMSSLELGDSALYFCASSLTSGRTTNTGELFFGEGSRLTVL.

The rearrangement uses TRBV4-1 and TRBJ2-1; 7 nucleotides line up with TRBD2. The junction had 22 bases not matched to a gene; V was cut back by 4 bases and J by 13 bases. Germline CDR1 MGHRA, CDR2 YSYEKL. This CDR3 comprises 17 residues. The CDR3 loop is CASSPGWGTGGGVEQFF. The CDR3, as DNA: TGCGCCAGCAGCCCAGGGTGGGGGACGGGGGGAGGGGTTGAACAGTTCTTC.

The chain recombines TRBV7-6 with TRBJ2-1; TRBD2 matches at 7 bases. V was clipped by 1 base and J by 1 base; unmatched bases: 10. Germline V gives CDR1 SGHVS, CDR2 FNYEAQ. CDR3 length: 18 amino acids. CDR3 amino acids: CASSLVRWGRDSYNEQFF. The CDR3 nucleotides read TGTGCCAGCAGCTTAGTGCGGTGGGGGAGGGATTCCTACAATGAGCAGTTCTTC.

This clone was seen only a few times. CDR3 in amino acids: CASSDTYSGRRGEDTQYF. The CDR3, as DNA: TGTGCCAGCAGTGACACATATAGCGGGAGGAGGGGTGAAGATACGCAGTATTTT. The chain recombines TRBV25-1 with TRBJ2-3; 10 positions match TRBD2. The CDR3 length is 18 residues. V lost 3 bases to trimming and J lost 5 bases; unmatched junction nucleotides: 14. Germline V gene sequence: CDR1 MGHDK, CDR2 SYGVNS.

The chain links TRBV5-4 to TRBJ2-5; D possibly corresponds to TRBD1 (7 bases). The length of the CDR3 is 15 residues. Germline CDR1 is SGHNT and CDR2 is YYREEE (reference sequence). Between the trimmed V and J ends, which lost 0 bases and 4 bases, there was a span of 13 bases. In DNA form, the CDR3 reads TGTGCCAGCAGCTTGGAAGGGCAGGGGGGAGAGACCCAGTACTTC. Translated: CASSLEGQGGETQYF.

This clone was seen more than once but under ten times. The rearrangement uses TRBV4-1 and TRBJ2-2; possible D gene TRBD1, 5 bases. V shed 0 bases and J shed 6 bases, with 8 bases lying between them. The CDR3 consists of 14 residues. Germline CDR1 reads MGHRA; CDR2 reads YSYEKL. CDR3 sequence: CASSQDLTAGELFF. The CDR3 DNA reads TGCGCCAGCAGCCAAGATTTGACAGCCGGGGAGCTGTTTTTT.

The rearrangement joins TRBV7-9 to TRBJ2-1; tentatively, D is TRBD1 (6 bases). This CDR3 spans 15 amino acids. Between the trimmed V and J ends, which lost 3 bases and 6 bases, there was a span of 15 bases. Germline lookup yields CDR1 SEHNR and CDR2 FQNEAQ (reference sequence). The CDR3 DNA is TGTGCCAGCAGCTTGCAGGGGCCCATCTCCAATGAGCAGTTCTTC. Amino acids: CASSLQGPISNEQFF.

CDR3: CASSQVSSVHYEQYF. CDR3 DNA sequence: TGCGCCAGCAGCCAAGTGAGTAGCGTACACTACGAGCAGTACTTC. This sequence joins TRBV4-1 and TRBJ2-7; D might be TRBD2 (5 bases). CDR1 MGHRA and CDR2 YSYEKL come from the germline V gene. The CDR3 is 15 residues long. V was cut by 1 base and J by 3 bases, with 13 bases left in between.

The chain has TRBV21-1 and TRBJ2-7; the DNA was not used to check the table's D call, TRBD2. TRBV21-1 is an annotated pseudogene. This CDR3 contains 15 residues. This CDR3 reads CARRRGEVLPGEQYF. CDR3 nucleotide sequence: TGTGCCCGCAGGCGGGGGGAAGTTCTTCCGGGCGAGCAGTACTTC.

The V and J genes are TRBV5-5 and TRBJ2-7; 9 nucleotides line up with TRBD1. The CDR3 sequence is 16 residues long. V shed 4 bases and J 2 bases; nucleotides not matched to a gene: 10. CDR1 is SGHKS, CDR2 YYEKEE, per germline (reference sequence). The CDR3 DNA reads TGTGCCAGCAGCCTTGACCGGACAGGGGCGCCCTACGAGCAGTACTTC. Amino acids: CASSLDRTGAPYEQYF.

The J gene is TRBJ1-5, the V gene TRBV21-1; TRBD1, the D gene given by the table, was not confirmed from the DNA. TRBV21-1 constitutes a pseudogene. CDR3 length: 17 amino acids. CDR3 in DNA: TGTGCCAGCAGCAAAGGGGGGCCGGTTAATAGCAATCAGCCCCAGCATTTT. Amino acid sequence: CASSKGGPVNSNQPQHF.

The chain has TRBV7-9 and TRBJ2-5; 10 nucleotides align to TRBD2. The V segment lost 1 base and the J segment 2 bases; nucleotides outside the gene matches: 4. From germline, CDR1 is SEHNR and CDR2 FQNEAQ (reference sequence). The CDR3 is 16 amino acids. Here the CDR3 reads CASSLVLAGVQETQYF. The CDR3 DNA is TGTGCCAGCAGCTTAGTGCTAGCGGGGGTGCAAGAGACCCAGTACTTC.

This chain uses TRBV2 with TRBJ1-6; no clear D. Germline V lookup: CDR1 SNHLY, CDR2 FYNNEI. This CDR3 has 16 residues. Trimming took 2 bases from V and 7 from J, leaving 15 bases between them. CDR3 bases: TGTGCCAGCAGTGAAACCGATGGAGGCGTGAATTCACCCCTCCACTTT. It yields the protein CASSETDGGVNSPLHF.

This chain connects TRBV7-8 to TRBJ2-7, with a weak D call TRBD1 (6 bases). The CDR3 runs 13 residues. Trimming removed 3 bases from V and 4 bases from J, with 10 bases in between. CDR1 SGHVS and CDR2 FQNEAQ come from the germline V gene. CDR3: CASSFAGAYEQYF. The CDR3 DNA sequence: TGTGCCAGCAGCTTCGCAGGGGCTTACGAGCAGTACTTC.

This clone was seen a single time. The V call is TRBV4-2, the J call TRBJ2-1, with D tentatively TRBD1 (5 bases). V dropped 4 bases and J dropped 7 bases, with 29 bases sitting between them. The CDR3 spans 19 residues. CDR1 is LGHNA and CDR2 is YNFKEQ in the germline V gene. The CDR3 here is CASSPSLSRESRLGNEQFF. In DNA form, the CDR3 reads TGTGCCAGCAGCCCGTCACTCAGCAGGGAAAGCCGGTTAGGGAATGAGCAGTTCTTC.

The V and J genes are TRBV5-1 and TRBJ2-7; possible D gene TRBD1, 6 bases. Trimming shortened V by 0 bases and J by 2 bases, and 9 bases separated the two germline ends. Germline V lookup: CDR1 SGHRS, CDR2 YFSETQ. This CDR3 is 14 amino acids long. The chain's CDR3 is CASSLGGDTYEQYF. CDR3 bases: TGCGCCAGCAGCTTGGGAGGGGACACCTACGAGCAGTACTTC.

The chain combines TRBV4-3 with TRBJ1-3; maybe TRBD1 (6 bases). V dropped 5 bases and J dropped 2 bases, with 10 bases sitting between them. The CDR3 is 14 amino acids. Germline values: CDR1 LGHNA, CDR2 YSLEER. The CDR3 sequence is CASSGGAPGNTIYF. The CDR3 DNA follows: TGCGCCAGCAGCGGGGGCGCCCCTGGAAACACCATATATTTT.

The rearrangement joins TRBV6-1 to TRBJ2-7; D unresolved. This CDR3 contains 14 residues. CDR1 and CDR2 from the germline V gene are MNHNS and SASEGT. V was trimmed by 7 bases and J by 2 bases, leaving 15 bases between them. Here the CDR3 reads CASTQWLTPYEQYF. The CDR3 DNA reads as TGTGCCAGCACCCAGTGGCTGACTCCCTACGAGCAGTACTTC.

This clone was counted once. The gene calls are TRBV10-3 and TRBJ1-1, with a weak D call TRBD1 (6 bases). The germline V and J ends were trimmed by 8 bases and 0 bases, with 16 bases remaining between them. The CDR3 spans 15 residues. Germline CDR1 ENHRY, CDR2 SYGVKD. In nucleotides, the CDR3 is TGTGCCATCTCCCAGTATGGGGACATGAACACTGAAGCTTTCTTT. It encodes CAISQYGDMNTEAFF.